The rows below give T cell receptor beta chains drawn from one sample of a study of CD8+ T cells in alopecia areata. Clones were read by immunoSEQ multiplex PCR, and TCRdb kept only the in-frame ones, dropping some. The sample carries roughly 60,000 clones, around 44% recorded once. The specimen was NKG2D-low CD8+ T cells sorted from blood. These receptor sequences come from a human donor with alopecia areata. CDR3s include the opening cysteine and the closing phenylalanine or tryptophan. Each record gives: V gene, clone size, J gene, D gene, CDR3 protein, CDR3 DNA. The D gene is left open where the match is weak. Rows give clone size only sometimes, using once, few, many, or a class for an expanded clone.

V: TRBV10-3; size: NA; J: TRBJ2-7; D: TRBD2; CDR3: CAISETSDPAYEQYF; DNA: TGTGCCATCAGTGAGACTAGCGACCCAGCCTACGAGCAGTACTTC
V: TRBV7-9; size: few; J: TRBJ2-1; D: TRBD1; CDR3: CASSFGQGANEQFF; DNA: TGTGCCAGCAGTTTTGGACAGGGGGCCAATGAGCAGTTCTTC
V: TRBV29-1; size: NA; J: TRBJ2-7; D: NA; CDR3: CSVEVWGQDSSYEQYF; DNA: TGCAGCGTTGAAGTTTGGGGGCAGGACAGCTCCTACGAGCAGTACTTC
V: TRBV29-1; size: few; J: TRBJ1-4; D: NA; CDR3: CSAQLETAFNEKLFF; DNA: TGCAGCGCCCAACTAGAGACAGCTTTTAATGAAAAACTGTTTTTT
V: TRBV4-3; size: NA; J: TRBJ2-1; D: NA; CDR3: CASSLNPIGEYNEQFF; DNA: TGCGCCAGCAGCCTTAATCCTATCGGGGAGTACAATGAGCAGTTCTTC
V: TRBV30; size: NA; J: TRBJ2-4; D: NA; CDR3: CAWSVRGAKNIQYF; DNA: TGTGCCTGGAGTGTTCGGGGAGCCAAAAACATTCAGTACTTC
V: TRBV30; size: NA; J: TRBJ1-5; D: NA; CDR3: CAWSVQQNSKDSNQPQHF; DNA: TGTGCCTGGAGTGTACAACAGAACAGCAAAGATAGCAATCAGCCCCAGCATTTT
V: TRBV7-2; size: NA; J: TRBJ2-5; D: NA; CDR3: CASSFSRPSTLEETQYF; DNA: TGTGCCAGCAGCTTTTCCAGGCCCTCAACCCTGGAGGAGACCCAGTACTTC
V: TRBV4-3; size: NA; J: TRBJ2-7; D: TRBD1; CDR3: CASSPGQGEYEQYF; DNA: TGCGCCAGCAGCCCTGGACAGGGGGAGTACGAGCAGTACTTC
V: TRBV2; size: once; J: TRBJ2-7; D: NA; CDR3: CASSPGPRDYEQYF; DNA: TGTGCCAGCAGCCCGGGACCAAGAGACTACGAGCAGTACTTC
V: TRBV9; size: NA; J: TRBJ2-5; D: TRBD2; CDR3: CASSVGGGRGRETQYF; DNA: TGTGCCAGCAGCGTAGGTGGCGGGAGGGGCAGAGAGACCCAGTACTTC
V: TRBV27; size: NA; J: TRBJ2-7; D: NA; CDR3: CASSLPGAYEQYF; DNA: TGTGCCAGCAGTTTGCCCGGAGCTTACGAGCAGTACTTC
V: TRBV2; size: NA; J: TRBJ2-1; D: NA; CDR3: CATQPAIEEQFF; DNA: TGTGCCACCCAACCCGCGATTGAGGAGCAGTTCTTC
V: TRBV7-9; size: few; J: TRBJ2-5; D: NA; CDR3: CASNQGETQYF; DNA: TGTGCCAGCAACCAGGGGGAGACCCAGTACTTC
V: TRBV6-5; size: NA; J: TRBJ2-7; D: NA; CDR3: CVSSYSPGSDEQYF; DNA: TGTGTCAGCAGTTACAGTCCCGGATCCGACGAGCAGTACTTC
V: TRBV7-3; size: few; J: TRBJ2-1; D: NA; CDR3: CASSLTGGGARYEQFF; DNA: TGTGCCAGCAGCTTAACTGGTGGCGGGGCAAGGTATGAGCAGTTCTTC
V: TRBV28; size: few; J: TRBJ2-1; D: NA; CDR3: CASSFPSGINEQFF; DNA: TGTGCCAGCAGTTTTCCGTCAGGGATCAATGAGCAGTTCTTC
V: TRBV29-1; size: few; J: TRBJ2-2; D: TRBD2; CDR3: CSVGGLAGNTGELFF; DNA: TGCAGCGTCGGGGGACTAGCGGGGAACACCGGGGAGCTGTTTTTT
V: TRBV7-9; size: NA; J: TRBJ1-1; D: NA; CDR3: CASSSARGTEAFF; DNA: TGTGCCAGCAGCTCTGCGAGGGGGACTGAAGCTTTCTTT
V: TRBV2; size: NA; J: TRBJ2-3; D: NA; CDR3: CASSEDGGMGTDTQYF; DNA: TGTGCCAGCAGTGAAGATGGGGGGATGGGCACAGATACGCAGTATTTT
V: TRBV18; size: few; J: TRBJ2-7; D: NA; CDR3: CASSPPDQTREQYF; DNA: TGTGCCAGCTCACCACCGGACCAGACGCGGGAGCAGTACTTC
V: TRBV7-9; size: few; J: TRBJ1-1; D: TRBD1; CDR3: CATLSGTGEAFF; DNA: TGTGCCACACTATCCGGGACAGGTGAAGCTTTCTTT
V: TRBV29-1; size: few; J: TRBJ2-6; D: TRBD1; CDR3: CSVEEAGQAFSGANVLTF; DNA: TGCAGCGTTGAAGAGGCCGGACAGGCCTTCTCTGGGGCCAACGTCCTGACTTTC
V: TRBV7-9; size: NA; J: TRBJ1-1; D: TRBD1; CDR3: CASSAPGGMNTEAFF; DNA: TGTGCCAGCAGCGCACCAGGGGGGATGAACACTGAAGCTTTCTTT
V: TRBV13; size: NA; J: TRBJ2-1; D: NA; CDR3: CASSLAGDPYNEQFF; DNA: TGTGCCAGCAGCTTAGCGGGAGACCCCTACAATGAGCAGTTCTTC
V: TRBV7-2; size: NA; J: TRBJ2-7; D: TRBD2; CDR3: CASSLVAGETSGKEGEQYF; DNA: TGTGCCAGCAGCTTAGTGGCTGGGGAGACTAGCGGGAAAGAAGGTGAGCAGTACTTC
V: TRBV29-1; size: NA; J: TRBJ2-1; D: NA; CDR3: CSVPKDRLGEQFF; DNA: TGCAGCGTGCCGAAGGATCGGTTGGGTGAGCAGTTCTTC
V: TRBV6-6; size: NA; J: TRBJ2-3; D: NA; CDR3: CASSYFRGRTDTQYF; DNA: TGTGCCAGCAGTTACTTTCGGGGACGCACAGATACGCAGTATTTT
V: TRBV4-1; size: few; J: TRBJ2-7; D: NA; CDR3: CASSQDPWSAREQYF; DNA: TGCGCCAGCAGCCAAGATCCATGGTCGGCTCGCGAGCAGTACTTC
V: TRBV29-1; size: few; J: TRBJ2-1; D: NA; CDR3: CSVEDSISGTYNEQFF; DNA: TGCAGCGTTGAAGATTCTATTAGCGGAACCTACAATGAGCAGTTCTTC
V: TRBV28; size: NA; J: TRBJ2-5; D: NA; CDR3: CASSFRETQYF; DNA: TGTGCCAGCAGTTTTAGGGAGACCCAGTACTTC
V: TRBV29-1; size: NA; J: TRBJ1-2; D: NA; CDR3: CSVILSGDTPSANYGYTF; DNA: TGCAGCGTTATACTCTCCGGGGACACGCCCTCGGCTAACTATGGCTACACCTTC
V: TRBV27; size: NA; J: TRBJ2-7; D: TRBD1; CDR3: CASSPGQGGRAQYF; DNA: TGTGCCAGCAGTCCAGGACAGGGGGGACGGGCGCAGTACTTC
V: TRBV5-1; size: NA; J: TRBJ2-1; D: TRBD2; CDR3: CASSLVWASGMSSYNEQFF; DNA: TGCGCCAGCAGCTTGGTTTGGGCTAGCGGGATGAGCTCCTACAATGAGCAGTTCTTC
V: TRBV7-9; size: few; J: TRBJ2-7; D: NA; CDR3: CASSFRGTYEQYF; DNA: TGTGCCAGCAGCTTCCGGGGGACCTACGAGCAGTACTTC
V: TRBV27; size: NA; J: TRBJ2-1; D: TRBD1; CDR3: CASSYLPDRESYNEQFF; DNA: TGTGCCAGCAGTTACCTACCTGACAGGGAGTCCTACAATGAGCAGTTCTTC
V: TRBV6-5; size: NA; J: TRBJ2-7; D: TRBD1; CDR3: CATRDRSSYEQYF; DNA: TGTGCCACCCGGGACAGGAGCTCCTACGAGCAGTACTTC
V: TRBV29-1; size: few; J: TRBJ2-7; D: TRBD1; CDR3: CSVESWDSYEQYF; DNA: TGCAGCGTCGAATCATGGGACAGCTACGAGCAGTACTTC
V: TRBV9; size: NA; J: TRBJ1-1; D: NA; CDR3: CASSVVTEAFF; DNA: TGTGCCAGCAGCGTAGTCACTGAAGCTTTCTTT
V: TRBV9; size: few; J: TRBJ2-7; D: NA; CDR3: CASSVDEREQYF; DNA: TGTGCCAGCAGCGTAGATGAGCGGGAGCAGTACTTC
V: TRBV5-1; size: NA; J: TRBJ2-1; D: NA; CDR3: CASSLGGPRSEQFF; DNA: TGCGCCAGCAGCTTGGGGGGGCCTAGAAGTGAGCAGTTCTTC
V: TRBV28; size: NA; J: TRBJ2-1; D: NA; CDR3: CASSALDEQFF; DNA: TGTGCCAGCAGTGCCCTGGATGAGCAGTTCTTC
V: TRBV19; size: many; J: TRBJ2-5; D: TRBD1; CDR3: CASSQGGQGAETQYF; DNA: TGTGCCAGTAGTCAAGGGGGACAGGGGGCCGAGACCCAGTACTTC
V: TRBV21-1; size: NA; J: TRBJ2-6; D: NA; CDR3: CASSKGLAGYPFGANVLTF; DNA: TGTGCCAGCAGCAAAGGGCTAGCGGGATACCCCTTTGGGGCCAACGTCCTGACTTTC
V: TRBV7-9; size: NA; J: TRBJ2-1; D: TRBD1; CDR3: CASSPWDRGNEQFF; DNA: TGTGCCAGCAGCCCCTGGGACAGGGGTAATGAGCAGTTCTTC
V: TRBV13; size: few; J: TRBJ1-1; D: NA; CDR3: CASSLRPDEAFF; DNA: TGTGCCAGCAGCTTAAGGCCCGATGAAGCTTTCTTT
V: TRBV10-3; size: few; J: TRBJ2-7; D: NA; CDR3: CAISESSSYEQYF; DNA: TGTGCCATCAGTGAAAGCAGCTCCTACGAGCAGTACTTC
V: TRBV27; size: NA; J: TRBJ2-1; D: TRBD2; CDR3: CASSTGLAGGPHNEQFF; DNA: TGTGCCAGCAGTACGGGACTAGCGGGAGGGCCCCACAATGAGCAGTTCTTC
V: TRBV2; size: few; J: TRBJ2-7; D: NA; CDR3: CASTARDSYEQYF; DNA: TGTGCCAGCACCGCTAGGGATTCCTACGAGCAGTACTTC
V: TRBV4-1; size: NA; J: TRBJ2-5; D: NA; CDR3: CASSQEPRYQETQYF; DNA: TGCGCCAGCAGCCAAGAACCACGTTACCAAGAGACCCAGTACTTC
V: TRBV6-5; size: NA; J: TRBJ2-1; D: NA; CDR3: CASGGNNEQFF; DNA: TGTGCCAGCGGGGGGAACAATGAGCAGTTCTTC
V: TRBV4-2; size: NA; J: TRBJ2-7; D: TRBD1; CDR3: CASSQPGTGVYEQYF; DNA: TGTGCCAGCAGCCAGCCCGGGACAGGGGTCTACGAGCAGTACTTC
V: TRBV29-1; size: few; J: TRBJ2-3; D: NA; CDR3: CSVAGTSLTDTQYF; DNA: TGCAGCGTCGCCGGGACCTCTCTCACAGATACGCAGTATTTT
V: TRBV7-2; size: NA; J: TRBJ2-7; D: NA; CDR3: CASSLAVGRRAYEQYF; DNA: TGTGCCAGCAGCTTAGCAGTAGGCAGAAGAGCCTACGAGCAGTACTTC
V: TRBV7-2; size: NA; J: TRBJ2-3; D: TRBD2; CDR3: CASSLFQREEEDTQYF; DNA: TGTGCCAGCAGCTTATTTCAGCGGGAGGAAGAGGATACGCAGTATTTT
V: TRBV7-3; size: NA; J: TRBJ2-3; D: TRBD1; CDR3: CASSRPMTGGEDTQYF; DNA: TGTGCCAGCAGCCGACCTATGACAGGGGGCGAAGATACGCAGTATTTT
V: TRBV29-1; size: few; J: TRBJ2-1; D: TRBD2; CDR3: CSVASGRLAYNEQFF; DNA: TGCAGCGTCGCTAGCGGGAGGTTGGCGTACAATGAGCAGTTCTTC
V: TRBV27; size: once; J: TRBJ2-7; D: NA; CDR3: CASSLEGSYEQYF; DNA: TGTGCCAGCAGTTTAGAGGGGTCCTACGAGCAGTACTTC
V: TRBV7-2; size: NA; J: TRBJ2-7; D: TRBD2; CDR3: CASSLWLIGGYEQYF; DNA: TGTGCCAGCAGCCTGTGGCTAATCGGGGGGTACGAGCAGTACTTC